The source of this TCR beta chain is a study of T cell repertoires in cytomegalovirus infection (dated by TCRdb to the late 2010s). At the level of the whole study: The HLA type of each donor mattered for the analysis, because public TCR beta signatures pointed to carriage of CMV infection along with the matching HLA type.

General study outcomes and caveats: Cumulative frequency of public TCR beta family members discriminated carriers of CMV infection plus the relevant HLA type in this cohort and an independent roughly 330-donor cohort. In the ex vivo response, HLA-C-restricted CMV-specific TCR beta clonotypes were dominant, and in two of eight donors the single most frequent clonotype came from this HLA-C-restricted group.

Sequenced using an Illumina HiSeq 1500. The raw public reads went through TCRdb reprocessing: fastp at Q25, MiXCR clone calling, in-frame beta chains kept. For every CDR3 protein sequence, its rows merge into one entry that carries the most common genes and DNA. The sample table contains approximately 130,000 distinct CDR3 sequences; only one count was recorded for under 30% of them. The ten largest clones add up to almost 35% of the sample. Concerning this clonotype: Its antigen target is currently unknown. The input lacks base qualities; no much larger clone sits a single base away.

The CDR3 covers 14 residues, taking in both the cysteine and the phenylalanine. Left in the record is the CDR3 DNA by itself, 42 bases read in frame from the first base. The junction shows trimming of 2 bases on V and 5 bases on J, plus 13 bases between the germline ends. Via the germline V gene (reference sequence), CDR1 is DFQATT and CDR2 SNEGSKA. The origin of this receptor is a human donor in good health (CMV status not recorded). Some clones in this sample may be carry-over from other donors' samples. Sample: PBMCs, sequenced either directly or after in vitro stimulation (not recorded which). The chain joins TRBV20-1 to TRBJ2-1; TRBD2 is a weak D gene call, 6 bases matching. This receptor carries the CDR3 CSARRGSNDNEQFF. The sequenced DNA: TGCAGTGCTAGACGGGGGAGTAATGACAATGAGCAGTTCTTC.